Presented here are 3 T cell receptor beta chains from one specimen sequenced in a study of regulatory T cells in long-lasting Graves disease. Noted time point: newly diagnosed GD, antithyroid drugs for less than 3 months. The TCR library was made from RNA extracted from PBMCs. Investigators prepared the TCR beta libraries by applying iRepertoire HTBI primers and Arm-PCR of CDR3 regions. TCRdb called the multiplex PCR reads again in MiXCR, with one record for every CDR3 protein. Of some 600,000 distinct CDR3 sequences in the sample, about 16% are singletons; the top ten hold around 12%. The same data also contributed to another study, on T cells in Graves' hyperthyroidism and ophthalmopathy.

The material was peripheral blood mononuclear cells (PBMCs), obtained at new diagnosis, from a patient treated with antithyroid drugs. The receptor set was obtained from a man aged 18 to 30 with Graves disease.

Turning to this clonotype: A much larger clone is a single base away; this may be a read error. This chain joins TRBV30 and TRBJ1-1; 7 bases are shared with TRBD1. Unmatched junction bases numbered 20, after V lost 3 bases and J lost 4 bases. Germline CDR1 GTSNPN, CDR2 SVGIG (reference sequence). CDR3 length: 18 residues. The CDR3 sequence: CAWRTPPKTTGIRTEAFF. CDR3 in DNA: TGTGCCTGGAGAACACCCCCCAAAACGACAGGGATACGCACTGAAGCTTTCTTT. The full variable domain, with the rest looked up from reference TRBV30 and TRBJ1-1, is SQTIHQWPATLVQPVGSPLSLECTVEGTSNPNLYWYRQAAGRGLQLLFYSVGIGQISSEVPQNLSASRPQDRQFILSSKKLLLSDSGFYLCAWRTPPKTTGIRTEAFFGQGTRLTVV.

CDR3 sequence: CASSQDWTSGGNEQFF. The CDR3 nucleotides are TGTGCCAGCAGCCAAGATTGGACTAGCGGGGGCAATGAGCAGTTCTTC. This chain connects TRBV14 to TRBJ2-1; TRBD2 agrees at 13 bases. This CDR3 contains 16 residues. J was trimmed by 6 bases and V by 0 bases; bases with no gene match: 2. Germline CDR1 is SGHDN and CDR2 is FVKESK.

The CDR3: CASSLGGVDNEQFF. CDR3 nucleotides: TGCGCCAGCAGTTTGGGGGGAGTGGACAATGAGCAGTTCTTC. The gene calls are TRBV10-2 and TRBJ2-1, with D possibly being TRBD2 (6 bases). This CDR3 is 14 amino acids long. V lost 5 bases and J 5 bases, leaving 13 bases between the germline ends. CDR1 and CDR2 (germline): WSHSY, SAAADI.